This T cell receptor (beta chain) emerged from a study of neurological immune-mediated disorders. A 10-nucleotide random UMI tagged transcripts in template-switch 5'RACE cDNA synthesis. TCRdb fed the 5' RACE reads into MiXCR, producing one record per CDR3 protein. Of just under 40,000 distinct CDR3 sequences listed, roughly 6.9% are singletons. This CDR3 spans 13 amino acids. V lost 5 bases to trimming and J lost 7 bases; unmatched junction nucleotides: 7. Germline lookup yields CDR1 MNHEY and CDR2 SVGAGI. Volunteers attending a blood bank in Maryland, USA, served as healthy controls. The sorted libraries involved the use of around 1 million CD4+ or CD8+ T cells.

The V and J genes are TRBV6-5 and TRBJ1-2, with 7 bases that match TRBD1. This receptor was taken from a middle-aged man in good health. The sequenced sample consisted of CD4+ T cells from blood. In DNA, the CDR3 is TGTGCCAGCAGTAACCGGGACAGAGTTGGCTACACCTTC. It is translated as CASSNRDRVGYTF.